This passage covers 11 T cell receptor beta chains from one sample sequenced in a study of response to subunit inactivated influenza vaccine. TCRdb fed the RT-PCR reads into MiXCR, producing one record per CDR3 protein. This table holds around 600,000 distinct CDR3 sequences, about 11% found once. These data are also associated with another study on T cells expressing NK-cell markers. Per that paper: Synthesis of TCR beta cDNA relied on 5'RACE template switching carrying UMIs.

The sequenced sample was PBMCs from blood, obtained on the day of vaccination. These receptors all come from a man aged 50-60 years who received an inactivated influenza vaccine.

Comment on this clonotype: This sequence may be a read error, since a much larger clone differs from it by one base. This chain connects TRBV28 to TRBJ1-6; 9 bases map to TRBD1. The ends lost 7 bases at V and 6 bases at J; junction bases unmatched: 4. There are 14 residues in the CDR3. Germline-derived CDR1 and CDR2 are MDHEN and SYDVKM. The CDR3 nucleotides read TGTGCCAGCATCCCGGGACAGGGTAATTCACCCCTCCACTTT. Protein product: CASIPGQGNSPLHF.

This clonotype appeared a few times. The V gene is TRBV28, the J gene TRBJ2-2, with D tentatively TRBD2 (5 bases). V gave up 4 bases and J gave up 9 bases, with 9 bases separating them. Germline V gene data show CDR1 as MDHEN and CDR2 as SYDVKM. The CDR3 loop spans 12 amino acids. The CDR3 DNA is TGTGCCAGCAGTTCAGGACTTCGGGAGCTGTTTTTT. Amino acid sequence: CASSSGLRELFF.

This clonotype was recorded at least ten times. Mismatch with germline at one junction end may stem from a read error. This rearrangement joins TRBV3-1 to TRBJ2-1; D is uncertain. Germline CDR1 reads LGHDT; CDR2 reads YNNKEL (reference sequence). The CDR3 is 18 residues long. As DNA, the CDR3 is TGTGCCAGCAGCCAAGATGGAACCTCCCTTCTATCCTCCAATGAGCAGTTCTTC. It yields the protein CASSQDGTSLLSSNEQFF.

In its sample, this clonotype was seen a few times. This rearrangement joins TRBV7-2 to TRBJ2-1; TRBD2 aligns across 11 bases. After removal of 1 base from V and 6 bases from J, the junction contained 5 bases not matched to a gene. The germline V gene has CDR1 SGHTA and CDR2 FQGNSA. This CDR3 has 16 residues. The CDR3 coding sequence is TGTGCCAGCAGCTTAGAGGTAGCGGGAGGGTCCAATGAGCAGTTCTTC. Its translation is CASSLEVAGGSNEQFF.

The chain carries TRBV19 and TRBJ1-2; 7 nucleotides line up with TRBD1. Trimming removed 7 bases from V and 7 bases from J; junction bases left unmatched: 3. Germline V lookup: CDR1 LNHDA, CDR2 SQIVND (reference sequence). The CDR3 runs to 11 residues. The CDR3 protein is CASKRDSGYTF. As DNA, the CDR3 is TGTGCCAGTAAACGGGACAGTGGCTACACCTTC.

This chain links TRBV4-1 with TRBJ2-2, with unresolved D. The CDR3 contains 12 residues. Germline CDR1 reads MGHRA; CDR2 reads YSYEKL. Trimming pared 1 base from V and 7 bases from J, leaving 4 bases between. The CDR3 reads CASSQVDGELFF. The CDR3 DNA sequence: TGCGCCAGCAGCCAAGTGGACGGGGAGCTGTTTTTT.

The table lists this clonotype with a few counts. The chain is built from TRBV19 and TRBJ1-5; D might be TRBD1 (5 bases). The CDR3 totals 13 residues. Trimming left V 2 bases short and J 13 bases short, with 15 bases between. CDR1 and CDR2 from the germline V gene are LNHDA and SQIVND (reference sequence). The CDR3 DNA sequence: TGTGCCAGTAGTATATCCCGACAGTATTTACAGCATTTT. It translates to CASSISRQYLQHF.

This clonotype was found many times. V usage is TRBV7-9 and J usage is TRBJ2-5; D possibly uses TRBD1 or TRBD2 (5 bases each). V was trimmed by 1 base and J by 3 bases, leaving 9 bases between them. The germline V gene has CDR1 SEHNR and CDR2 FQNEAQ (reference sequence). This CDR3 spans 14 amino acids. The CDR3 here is CASSLVEGKETQYF. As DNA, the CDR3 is TGTGCCAGCAGCTTAGTAGAGGGGAAAGAGACCCAGTACTTC.

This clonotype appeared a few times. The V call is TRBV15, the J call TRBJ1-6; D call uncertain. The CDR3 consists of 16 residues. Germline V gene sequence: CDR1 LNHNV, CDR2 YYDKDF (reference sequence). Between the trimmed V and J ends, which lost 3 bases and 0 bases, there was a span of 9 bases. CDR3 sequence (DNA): TGTGCCACCAGCAGCCTAAAGAGCTCCTATAATTCACCCCTCCACTTT. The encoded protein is CATSSLKSSYNSPLHF. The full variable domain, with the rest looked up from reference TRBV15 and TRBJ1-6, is DAMVIQNPRYQVTQFGKPVTLSCSQTLNHNVMYWYQQKSSQAPKLLFHYYDKDFNNEADTPDNFQSRRPNTSFCFLDIRSPGLGDTAMYLCATSSLKSSYNSPLHFGNGTRLTVT.

The CDR3 sequence is CSVRRETQYF. As DNA, the CDR3 is TGCAGCGTTAGACGGGAGACCCAGTACTTC. The rearrangement joins TRBV29-1 to TRBJ2-5; D remains unclear. The germline gives CDR1 SQVTM, CDR2 ANQGSEA. The V end lost 5 bases, the J end lost 5 bases, and 6 bases lay between the germline ends. This CDR3 spans 10 amino acids.

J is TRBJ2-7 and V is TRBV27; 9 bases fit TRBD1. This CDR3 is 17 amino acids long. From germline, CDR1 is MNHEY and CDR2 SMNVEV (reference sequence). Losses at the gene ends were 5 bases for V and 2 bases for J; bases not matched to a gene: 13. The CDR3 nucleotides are TGTGCCAGCAGTCCGGGACCGGGACAGGGATCCCCCTACGAGCAGTACTTC. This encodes CASSPGPGQGSPYEQYF.